Included here is one T cell receptor (beta chain) sequence, with context. The data derive from a study of memory CD4+ T cells and cytomegalovirus serostatus. Sequencing was performed with immunoSEQ multiplex PCR; in TCRdb, only in-frame clones are kept and a portion is missing. This table holds around 63,000 clones, about 75% found once. Single viable CD3+CD4+CD8-CD45RO+ cells were sorted as the memory CD4+ T cells. The CDR3 runs to 16 residues. Between the trimmed V and J ends, which lost 4 bases and 1 base, there was a span of 15 bases. Per the germline V gene, CDR1 is SGHRS and CDR2 is YFSETQ. Sequencing used memory CD4+ T cells from blood. The source is an adult in good health and CMV-seropositive. The chain combines TRBV5-1 with TRBJ2-1; D remains ambiguous. The CDR3 DNA sequence: TGCGCCAGCAGCGCCGAAAAGGGTATTTCCTACAATGAGCAGTTCTTC. This translates into CASSAEKGISYNEQFF.